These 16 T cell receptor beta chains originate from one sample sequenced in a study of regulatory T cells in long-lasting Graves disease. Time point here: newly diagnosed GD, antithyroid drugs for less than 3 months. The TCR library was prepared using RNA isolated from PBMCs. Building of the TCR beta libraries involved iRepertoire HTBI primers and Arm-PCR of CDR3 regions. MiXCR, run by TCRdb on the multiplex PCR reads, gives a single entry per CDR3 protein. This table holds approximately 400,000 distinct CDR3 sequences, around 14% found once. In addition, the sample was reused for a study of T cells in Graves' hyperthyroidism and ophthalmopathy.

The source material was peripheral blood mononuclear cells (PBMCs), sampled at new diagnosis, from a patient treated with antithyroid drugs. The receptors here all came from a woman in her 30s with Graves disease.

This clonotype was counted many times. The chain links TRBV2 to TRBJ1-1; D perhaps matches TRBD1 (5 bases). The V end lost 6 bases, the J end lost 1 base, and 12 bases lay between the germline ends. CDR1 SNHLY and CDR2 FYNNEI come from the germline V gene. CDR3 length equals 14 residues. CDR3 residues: CASREGLPNTEAFF. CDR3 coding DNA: TGTGCCAGCAGGGAGGGACTTCCGAACACTGAAGCTTTCTTT.

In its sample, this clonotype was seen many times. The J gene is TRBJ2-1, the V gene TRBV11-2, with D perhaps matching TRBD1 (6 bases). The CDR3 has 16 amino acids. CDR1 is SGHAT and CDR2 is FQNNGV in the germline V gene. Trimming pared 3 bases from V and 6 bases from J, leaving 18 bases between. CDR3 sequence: CASSFPGTPFGNEQFF. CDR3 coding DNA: TGTGCCAGCAGCTTTCCCGGGACACCTTTTGGCAATGAGCAGTTCTTC. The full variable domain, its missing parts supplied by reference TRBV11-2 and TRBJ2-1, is EAGVAQSPRYKIIEKRQSVAFWCNPISGHATLYWYQQILGQGPKLLIQFQNNGVVDDSQLPKDRFSAERLKGVDSTLKIQPAKLEDSAVYLCASSFPGTPFGNEQFFGPGTRLTVL.

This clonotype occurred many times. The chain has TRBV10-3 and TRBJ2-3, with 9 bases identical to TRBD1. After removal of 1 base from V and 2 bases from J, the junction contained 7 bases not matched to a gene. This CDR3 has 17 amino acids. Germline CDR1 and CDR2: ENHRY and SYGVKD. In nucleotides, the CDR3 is TGTGCCATCAGTGAGTTGTCGGGACAGGGAGCCACAGATACGCAGTATTTT. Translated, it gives CAISELSGQGATDTQYF.

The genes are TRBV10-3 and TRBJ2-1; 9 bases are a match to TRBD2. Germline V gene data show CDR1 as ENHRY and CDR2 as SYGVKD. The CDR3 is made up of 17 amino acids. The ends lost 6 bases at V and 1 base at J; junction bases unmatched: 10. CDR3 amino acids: CAISDAASGVSYNEQFF. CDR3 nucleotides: TGTGCCATCAGCGATGCTGCTAGCGGGGTGTCCTACAATGAGCAGTTCTTC.

CDR3 DNA: TGTGCCAGCAGCATCAGGGTCTCTGGGGCCAACGTCCTGACTTTC. Encoded protein: CASSIRVSGANVLTF. The rearrangement links TRBV13 to TRBJ2-6; a weak D match, TRBD1 (5 bases). V lost 5 bases to trimming and J lost 0 bases, with 8 bases between them. Germline V gene sequence: CDR1 PRHDT, CDR2 FYEKMQ (reference sequence). CDR3 length: 15 residues.

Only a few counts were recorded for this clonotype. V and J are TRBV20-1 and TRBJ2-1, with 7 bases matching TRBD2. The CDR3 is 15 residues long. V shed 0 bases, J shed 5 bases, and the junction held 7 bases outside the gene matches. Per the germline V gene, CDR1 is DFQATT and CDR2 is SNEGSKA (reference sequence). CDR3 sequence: CSARDALAVDNEQFF. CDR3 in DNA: TGCAGTGCTAGAGATGCGCTAGCGGTTGACAATGAGCAGTTCTTC.

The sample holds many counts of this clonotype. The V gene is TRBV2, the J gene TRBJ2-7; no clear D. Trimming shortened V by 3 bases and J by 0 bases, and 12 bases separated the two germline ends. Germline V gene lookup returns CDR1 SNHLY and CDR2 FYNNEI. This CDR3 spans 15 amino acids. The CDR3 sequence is CASSDAVGVSYEQYF. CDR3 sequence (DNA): TGTGCCAGCAGTGATGCGGTGGGCGTCTCCTACGAGCAGTACTTC. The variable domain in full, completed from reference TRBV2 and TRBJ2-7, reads EPEVTQTPSHQVTQMGQEVILRCVPISNHLYFYWYRQILGQKVEFLVSFYNNEISEKSEIFDDQFSVERPDGSNFTLKIRSTKLEDSAMYFCASSDAVGVSYEQYFGPGTRLTVT.

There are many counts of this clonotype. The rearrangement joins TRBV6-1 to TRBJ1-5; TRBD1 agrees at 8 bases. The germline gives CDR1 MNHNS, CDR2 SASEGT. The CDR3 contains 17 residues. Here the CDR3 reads CLAAAPGQGTGNQPQHF. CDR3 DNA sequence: TGTCTTGCAGCGGCGCCAGGACAGGGAACCGGCAATCAGCCCCAGCATTTT.

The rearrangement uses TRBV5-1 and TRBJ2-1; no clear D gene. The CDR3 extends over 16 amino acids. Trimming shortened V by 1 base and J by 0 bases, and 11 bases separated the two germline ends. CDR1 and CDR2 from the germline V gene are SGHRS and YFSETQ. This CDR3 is CASSLLRTSSYNEQFF. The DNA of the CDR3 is TGCGCCAGCAGCTTGTTAAGGACGAGCTCCTACAATGAGCAGTTCTTC.

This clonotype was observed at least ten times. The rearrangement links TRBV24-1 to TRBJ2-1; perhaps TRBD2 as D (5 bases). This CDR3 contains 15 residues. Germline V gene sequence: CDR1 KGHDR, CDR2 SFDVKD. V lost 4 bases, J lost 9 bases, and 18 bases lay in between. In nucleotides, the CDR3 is TGTGCCACCAGTGACCGCGCCGGGGTAGCCGCTGAGCAGTTCTTC. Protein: CATSDRAGVAAEQFF.

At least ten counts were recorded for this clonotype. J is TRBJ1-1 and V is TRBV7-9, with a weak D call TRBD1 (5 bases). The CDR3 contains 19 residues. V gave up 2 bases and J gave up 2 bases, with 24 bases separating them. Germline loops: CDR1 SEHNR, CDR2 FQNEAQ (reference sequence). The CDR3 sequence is CASSLLLPGRKTNNTEAFF. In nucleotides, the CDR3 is TGTGCCAGCAGCTTACTTCTTCCGGGACGCAAAACGAATAACACTGAAGCTTTCTTT.

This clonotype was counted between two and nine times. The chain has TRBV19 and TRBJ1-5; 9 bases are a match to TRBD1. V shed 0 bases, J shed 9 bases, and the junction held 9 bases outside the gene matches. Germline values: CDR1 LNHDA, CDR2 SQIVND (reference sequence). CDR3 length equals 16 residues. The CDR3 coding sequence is TGTGCCAGTAGTATAGAGGGACAGGGCCGAGCGAGGCCCCAGCATTTT. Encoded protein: CASSIEGQGRARPQHF.

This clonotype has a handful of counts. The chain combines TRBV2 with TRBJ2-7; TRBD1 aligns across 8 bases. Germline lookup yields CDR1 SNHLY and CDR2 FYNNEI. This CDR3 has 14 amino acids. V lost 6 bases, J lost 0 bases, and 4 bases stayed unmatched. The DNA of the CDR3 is TGTGCCAGCAGGCGGACAGGGACCTCCTACGAGCAGTACTTC. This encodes CASRRTGTSYEQYF.

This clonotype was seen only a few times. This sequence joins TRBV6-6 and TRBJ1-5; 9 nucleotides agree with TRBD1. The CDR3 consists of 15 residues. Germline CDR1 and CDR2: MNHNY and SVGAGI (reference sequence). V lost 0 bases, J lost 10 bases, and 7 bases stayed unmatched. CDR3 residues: CASSYSGQGDGPQHF. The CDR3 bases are TGTGCCAGCAGTTACTCGGGACAGGGAGATGGACCCCAGCATTTT.

The CDR3 region has the DNA TGTGCCAGCAGCGTAGGGGCGGACTCGAAAGGAGGCGAGCAGTACTTC. The encoded protein is CASSVGADSKGGEQYF. This chain joins TRBV9 and TRBJ2-7, with D perhaps TRBD2 (5 bases). V dropped 0 bases and J dropped 6 bases, with 19 bases sitting between them. The germline gives CDR1 SGDLS, CDR2 YYNGEE. The CDR3 contains 16 residues.

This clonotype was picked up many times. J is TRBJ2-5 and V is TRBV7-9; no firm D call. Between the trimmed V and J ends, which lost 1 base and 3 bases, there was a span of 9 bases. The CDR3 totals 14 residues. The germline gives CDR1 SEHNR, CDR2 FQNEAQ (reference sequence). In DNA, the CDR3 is TGTGCCAGCAGCTTAGAACAGACGAAAGAGACCCAGTACTTC. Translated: CASSLEQTKETQYF.